This TCR beta chain is drawn from a study of blood T cell repertoires in COVID-19 (TCRdb year 2020). For the study in its entirety: Collaborator samples came from the United States, Italy and Spain and covered acute and convalescent phases of COVID-19. The material from the prospective study consisted of cDNA or gDNA derived from T cells, B-cell-depleted T cells, or PBMCs. Deeply sampled blood TCRbeta repertoires from subjects exposed to, actively infected with, or recovered from COVID-19 were included in the dataset. The repertoires were released in a freely available public database intended as a resource for research on the immune response to SARS-CoV-2. Samples were obtained from the ongoing ImmuneRACE study (first 160 participants) and from 1,254 subjects provided by 6 global collaborators. The sample metadata nearly always contained a de-identified subject ID, COVID-19 status, age in years and sex. Where HLA class I and class II types were available, the types were taken from metadata supplied by the sample provider, not from assay-based typing. Findings and caveats that apply to the study as a whole: Clinical and demographic metadata were provided uncurated, with the amount varying by source and participant.

Comments on this clone: The antigen this receptor binds is unknown. No much larger clone is present one base from it, and per-base qualities are unavailable.

The immunoSEQ Assay, a bias-controlled multiplex PCR, was used to amplify TCRbeta CDR3 regions from genomic DNA. Per the original workflow: Nucleated cell counts per sample were estimated from amplification of reference gene primers within the assay. To quantify the absolute abundance of each unique TCRbeta CDR3 rearrangement, sequence reads were collapsed and filtered. Productive Simpson clonality was computed per sample as the square root of Simpson's diversity index over productive rearrangements. TCRdb's version of the immuneACCESS table is confined to in-frame rearrangements and falls short of the full clone set. An unresolved V gene accounts for under half of the shortfall where checked; the remainder is of unknown origin. D and trimming come from the DNA, and the V and J calls and clone size come from that table. The sample table holds a few hundred thousand clones, of which roughly 84% were seen once. The ten top clones hold 1.5% of the sample.

Samples from volunteer blood donors who had recovered from COVID-19 were contributed by a second Seattle source. The collaborating institutions used their own protocols to collect whole blood in K2EDTA tubes. For TCRbeta analysis, collaborators shipped samples in one of three forms: frozen whole blood, isolated PBMCs, or DNA extracted from either of those sample types. Reading from cysteine to phenylalanine, the CDR3 counts 11 amino acids. Only the CDR3 DNA stays, 33 bases, in frame from base 1. V loses 6 bases of germline sequence and J loses 8 bases, and the interval between the two ends is 7 bases. From the germline V gene, CDR1 is MNHEY and CDR2 is SVGEGT.

The sequence was obtained from a middle-aged woman who had recovered from COVID-19. The chain is assembled from TRBV6-2 or TRBV6-3 and TRBJ1-4; a confident D gene designation cannot be given. Material: peripheral blood. The DNA sequence is as follows: TGTGCCAGCAGCCAACAGGAAAAACTGTTTTTT. Its translation reads: CASSQQEKLFF.